This TCR beta chain was sequenced during a study of blood T cell repertoires in COVID-19. CDR1 is WNHNN and CDR2 is SYGVQD in the germline V gene (reference sequence). This CDR3 has 19 amino acids. V lost 1 base to trimming and J lost 0 bases; unmatched junction nucleotides: 10. Produced via immunoSEQ multiplex PCR; TCRdb's table is partial and in-frame only. The sample yields 350,000 to 500,000 clones, more than 70% seen once. The sequence was collected from a woman aged 18-29 years who had been exposed to COVID-19. This sequence joins TRBV10-1 and TRBJ1-5, with 9 positions matching TRBD1. Material: PBMCs or T cells enriched from blood (not recorded which). The CDR3 reads CASSEWGDREIYSNQPQHF. DNA for the CDR3: TGCGCCAGCAGTGAGTGGGGGGACAGGGAGATTTATAGCAATCAGCCCCAGCATTTT.